These 12 T cell receptor beta chains originate from one sample sequenced in a study of cytomegalovirus exposure and HLA in healthy donors (dated by TCRdb to the late 2010s). The protocol used for the library was the immunoSEQ multiplex PCR assay. The table was pulled from immuneACCESS by TCRdb, which kept in-frame rearrangements only. Such tables lose some clones; where checked, under half of the loss comes from unresolved V genes, and the rest has no known cause. In all, the sample holds about 360,000 clones, and roughly 85% of those were seen once. The ten top clones hold under 0.95% of the sample. Specimen: PBMCs. The source of these receptors is a woman between 18 and 29 years old in good health and CMV-seronegative.

This chain links TRBV5-6 with TRBJ2-2; possibly TRBD2 for D (6 bases). Germline V gene sequence: CDR1 SGHDT, CDR2 YYEEEE. Trimming left V 4 bases short and J 3 bases short, with 16 bases between. The CDR3 is 16 residues long. DNA of the CDR3: TGTGCCAGCAGCCTTACGTGGAGGGGACACACCGGGGAGCTGTTTTTT. Translating it yields CASSLTWRGHTGELFF.

The rearrangement joins TRBV18 to TRBJ2-1; 10 bases fit TRBD1. The V gene end was trimmed by 2 bases and the J gene end by 0 bases; junction bases not matched to a gene: 16. This CDR3 has 21 residues. CDR1 and CDR2 (germline): KGHSH, LQKENI. The CDR3 region has the DNA TGTGCCAGCTCACCATACATCACCGGGACAGGGGACTTGAGCTCCTACAATGAGCAGTTCTTC. It codes for CASSPYITGTGDLSSYNEQFF.

The rearrangement uses TRBV9 and TRBJ2-1, with D perhaps matching TRBD2 (6 bases). Trimming removed 7 bases from V and 10 bases from J, with 12 bases in between. This CDR3 has 11 amino acids. CDR1 SGDLS and CDR2 YYNGEE come from the germline V gene. The CDR3 nucleotides read TGTGCCAGCCGCGGGACTGAGGAGCAGTTCTTC. This codes for CASRGTEEQFF.

The chain is built from TRBV28 and TRBJ1-5; possibly TRBD1 for D (5 bases). The CDR3 covers 18 residues. CDR1 is MDHEN, CDR2 SYDVKM, per germline. V shed 2 bases and J shed 0 bases, with 17 bases lying between them. CDR3 sequence reads: CASSLISWGSFSNQPQHF. CDR3 coding DNA: TGTGCCAGCAGTTTAATATCTTGGGGCAGCTTTAGCAATCAGCCCCAGCATTTT.

The chain is built from TRBV13 and TRBJ2-7; D not resolved. This CDR3 region has 13 residues. Trimming removed 1 base at V and 5 bases at J, with 9 bases between. Germline V gene data show CDR1 as PRHDT and CDR2 as FYEKMQ (reference sequence). CDR3 nucleotide sequence: TGTGCCAGCAGCTTAGAGGTAGAGGACGAGCAGTACTTC. It translates to CASSLEVEDEQYF.

This clone was picked up one time. This chain uses TRBV28 with TRBJ1-2, with D perhaps matching TRBD1 (6 bases). The CDR3 extends over 16 amino acids. Trimming removed 5 bases at V and 12 bases at J, with 28 bases between. Germline CDR1 is MDHEN and CDR2 is SYDVKM. The CDR3 DNA follows: TGTGCCAGCAGTCTAAGTGATCACAGGGCTTACTCTTCGGACACCTTC. Translating gives CASSLSDHRAYSSDTF.

This clone was seen more than once but under ten times. The chain joins TRBV25-1 to TRBJ1-5; 8 positions agree with TRBD1. Germline V CDR1 and CDR2: MGHDK, SYGVNS. The CDR3 has 15 residues. J gave up 5 bases and V 3 bases, and 6 bases lay outside the gene matches. The CDR3 DNA is TGTGCCAGCAGTGAGACAGACAGGGGCGATCAGCCCCAGCATTTT. Amino acid sequence: CASSETDRGDQPQHF.

V and J are TRBV9 and TRBJ1-3; D may be TRBD1 (6 bases). Germline V gives CDR1 SGDLS, CDR2 YYNGEE. V was trimmed by 0 bases and J by 2 bases, leaving 12 bases between them. The CDR3 extends over 16 amino acids. CDR3 sequence (DNA): TGTGCCAGCAGCGTAGCTAGGCCAGGGGCTGGAAACACCATATATTTT. Amino acid sequence: CASSVARPGAGNTIYF.

CDR3 loop: CASSLNGGHQETQYF. The CDR3 coding sequence is TGTGCCAGCAGTTTGAACGGAGGGCACCAAGAGACCCAGTACTTC. V usage is TRBV27 and J usage is TRBJ2-5; D possibly corresponds to TRBD2 (6 bases). Germline loops: CDR1 MNHEY, CDR2 SMNVEV (reference sequence). This CDR3 is 15 amino acids long. V lost 3 bases, J lost 0 bases, and 11 bases lay in between.

The V and J genes are TRBV2 and TRBJ2-7; 7 bases align to TRBD1. The V gene's germline CDR1 is SNHLY and CDR2 FYNNEI. The CDR3 totals 15 residues. With 7 bases clipped from V and 2 bases from J, the junction kept 11 bases outside the gene matches. In DNA form, the CDR3 reads TGTGCCAGCAAGCAGCTGGAGACAGGGACCTACGAGCAGTACTTC. Its translation is CASKQLETGTYEQYF. Full variable domain (missing parts from reference TRBV2 and TRBJ2-7): EPEVTQTPSHQVTQMGQEVILRCVPISNHLYFYWYRQILGQKVEFLVSFYNNEISEKSEIFDDQFSVERPDGSNFTLKIRSTKLEDSAMYFCASKQLETGTYEQYFGPGTRLTVT.

CDR3 protein: CASSERTGGFSGYTF. CDR3 coding DNA: TGTGCCAGCAGTGAGAGGACAGGGGGCTTCTCAGGCTACACCTTC. This chain uses TRBV27 with TRBJ1-2; 11 bases match TRBD1. Losses at the gene ends were 5 bases for V and 8 bases for J; bases not matched to a gene: 10. The germline CDR1 and CDR2 sequences are MNHEY and SMNVEV (reference sequence). The CDR3 totals 15 residues.

The J gene is TRBJ1-2, the V gene TRBV29-1; TRBD1 matches 7 bases. With V trimmed by 7 bases and J by 0 bases, 5 bases remained unmatched. The length of the CDR3 is 13 residues. Germline CDR1 SQVTM, CDR2 ANQGSEA. The CDR3 reads CSDGDRANYGYTF. CDR3 sequence (DNA): TGCAGCGATGGGGACAGAGCTAACTATGGCTACACCTTC.